Below are 9 T cell receptor beta chains sequenced from a single sample in a study of T cells after yellow fever vaccination. TCRdb reprocessed the 5' RACE reads via MiXCR and lists one record per CDR3 protein. Among roughly 240,000 distinct CDR3 sequences listed, more than 6.5% were seen once. The sequenced sample was CD4+ T cells sorted from PBMCs, obtained on the day of the yellow fever booster vaccination. These receptors originate from a young man who received the YFV17D yellow fever vaccine.

A word on this clonotype: A much larger clone differs by one base, so this may be a read error. The chain links TRBV18 to TRBJ2-1; no definite D call. CDR1 is KGHSH and CDR2 is LQKENI in the germline V gene. The CDR3 runs to 13 residues. The CDR3 protein is CASSPGPRNGQFF. The CDR3 DNA is TGTGCCAGCTCACCAGGGCCGCGCAATGGGCAGTTCTTC. The complete variable domain, with remaining parts taken from reference TRBV18 and TRBJ2-1, reads NAGVMQNPRHLVRRRGQEARLRCSPMKGHSHVYWYRQLPEEGLKFMVYLQKENIIDESGMPKERFSAEFPKEGPSILRIQQVVRGDSAAYFCASSPGPRNGQFFGPGTRLTVL.

This clonotype has more than one count but fewer than ten. J is TRBJ2-1 and V is TRBV20-1, with 9 bases aligning to TRBD2. Looked up from germline, CDR1 is DFQATT and CDR2 is SNEGSKA (reference sequence). The trim removed 5 bases at V and 3 bases at J, leaving 8 bases unmatched. The CDR3 runs to 15 residues. DNA of the CDR3: TGCAGTGCTGGCATTGGTAGCGGGGGCTACAATGAGCAGTTCTTC. Its translation is CSAGIGSGGYNEQFF.

This clonotype was seen a few times. The gene calls are TRBV7-2 and TRBJ2-1; 8 bases agree with TRBD2. V was pared by 5 bases and J by 4 bases, with 10 bases of the junction left unmatched. Germline CDR1 and CDR2: SGHTA and FQGNSA. The CDR3 has 16 residues. In DNA, the CDR3 is TGTGCCAGCAGCCCCGATAGCGGGAAAGGGTACAATGAGCAGTTCTTC. Protein: CASSPDSGKGYNEQFF.

CDR3 nucleotide sequence: TGTGCCAGCAGTGAAGTAGAGGAAGGGGCGAGGCAGTACTTC. This encodes CASSEVEEGARQYF. The V call is TRBV25-1, the J call TRBJ2-4; D is possibly TRBD1 (5 bases). CDR1 and CDR2 (germline): MGHDK, SYGVNS. Trimming stripped 2 bases from V and 13 bases from J, with 18 bases between. The CDR3 runs to 14 residues.

This sequence joins TRBV30 and TRBJ2-1; D is uncertain. Per the germline V gene, CDR1 is GTSNPN and CDR2 is SVGIG (reference sequence). With 3 bases removed from V and 6 bases from J, the gap between germline ends came to 9 bases. This CDR3 region has 12 residues. CDR3 amino acids: CAWSRQINEQFF. CDR3 bases: TGTGCCTGGAGCCGACAAATCAATGAGCAGTTCTTC.

The chain joins TRBV5-1 to TRBJ2-3; 7 bases line up with TRBD2. Germline assignment: CDR1 SGHRS and CDR2 YFSETQ. The V segment lost 4 bases and the J segment 6 bases; nucleotides outside the gene matches: 5. The CDR3 length is 13 residues. Here the CDR3 reads CASSAGVWDTQYF. The CDR3, as DNA: TGCGCCAGCAGCGCGGGGGTTTGGGATACGCAGTATTTT.

The chain uses TRBV12-3 or TRBV12-4 and TRBJ1-1, with D perhaps TRBD1 (5 bases). This CDR3 spans 14 amino acids. Trimming stripped 2 bases from V and 3 bases from J, with 10 bases between. CDR3 DNA sequence: TGTGCCAGCAGTTTATCGGGGCCCCACACTGAAGCTTTCTTT. This encodes CASSLSGPHTEAFF.

This clonotype has a handful of counts. This sequence joins TRBV11-2 and TRBJ2-1; D might be TRBD2 (6 bases). Looked up from germline, CDR1 is SGHAT and CDR2 is FQNNGV. CDR3 length: 18 residues. Deletions cut 5 bases from V and 1 base from J, with 21 bases between. CDR3 amino acids: CASSASFPGVPSYNEQFF. The CDR3 DNA follows: TGTGCCAGCAGCGCCTCTTTCCCGGGGGTCCCTTCCTACAATGAGCAGTTCTTC.

This clonotype was counted at least ten times. The chain couples TRBV7-9 to TRBJ2-5; 8 positions agree with TRBD2. The trim removed 5 bases at V and 5 bases at J, leaving 7 bases unmatched. CDR3 length equals 14 residues. Germline CDR1 reads SEHNR; CDR2 reads FQNEAQ (reference sequence). CDR3 DNA sequence: TGTGCCAGCAGCAAGCGGGAGAGCGGGGAGACCCAGTACTTC. Amino acid sequence: CASSKRESGETQYF.